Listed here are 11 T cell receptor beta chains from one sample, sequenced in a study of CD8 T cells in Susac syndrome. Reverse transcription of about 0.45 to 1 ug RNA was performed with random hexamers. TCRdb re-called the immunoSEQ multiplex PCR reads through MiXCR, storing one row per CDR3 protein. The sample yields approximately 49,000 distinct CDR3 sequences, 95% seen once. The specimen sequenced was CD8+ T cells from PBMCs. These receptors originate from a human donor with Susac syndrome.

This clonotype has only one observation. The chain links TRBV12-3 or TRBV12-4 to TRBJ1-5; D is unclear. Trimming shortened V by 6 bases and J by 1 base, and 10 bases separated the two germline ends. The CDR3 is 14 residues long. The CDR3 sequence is CASSPYGSNQPQHF. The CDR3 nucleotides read TGTGCCAGCAGCCCCTACGGGAGCAATCAGCCCCAGCATTTT.

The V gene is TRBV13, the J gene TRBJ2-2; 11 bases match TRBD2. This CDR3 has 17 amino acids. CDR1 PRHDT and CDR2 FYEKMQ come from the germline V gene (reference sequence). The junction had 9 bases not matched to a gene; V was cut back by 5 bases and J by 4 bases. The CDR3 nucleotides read TGTGCCAGCAGCCCGTCCCCCGGGACTAGCGGCACCGGGGAGCTGTTTTTT. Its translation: CASSPSPGTSGTGELFF.

CDR3 amino acids: CASSQGGGGLEGYEQYF. CDR3 nucleotide sequence: TGCGCCAGCAGCCAAGGGGGCGGGGGCTTGGAAGGGTACGAGCAGTACTTC. The chain has TRBV4-1 and TRBJ2-7, with D maybe TRBD2 (7 bases). The V end was cut by 1 base, the J end by 4 bases, with 20 bases between. Germline-derived CDR1 and CDR2 are MGHRA and YSYEKL. The CDR3 has 17 residues.

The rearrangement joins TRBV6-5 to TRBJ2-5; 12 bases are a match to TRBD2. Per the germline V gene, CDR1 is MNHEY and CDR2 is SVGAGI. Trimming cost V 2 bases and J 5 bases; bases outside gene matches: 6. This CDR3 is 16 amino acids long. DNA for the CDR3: TGTGCCAGCAGTTACCCCGGTGGACTAGCGGGGGAGACCCAGTACTTC. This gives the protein CASSYPGGLAGETQYF.

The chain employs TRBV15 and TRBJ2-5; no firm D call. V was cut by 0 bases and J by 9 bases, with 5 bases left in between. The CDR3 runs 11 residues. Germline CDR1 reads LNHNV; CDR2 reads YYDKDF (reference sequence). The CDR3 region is CATSRDEAQYF. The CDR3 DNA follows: TGTGCCACCAGCAGAGATGAGGCCCAGTACTTC.

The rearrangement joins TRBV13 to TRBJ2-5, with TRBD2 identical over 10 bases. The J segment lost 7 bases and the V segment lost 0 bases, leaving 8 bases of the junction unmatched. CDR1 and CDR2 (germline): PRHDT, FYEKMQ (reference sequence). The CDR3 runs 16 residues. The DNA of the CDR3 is TGTGCCAGCAGCTTAGGCGGAGCGGGGGGGCAGGTGACCCAGTACTTC. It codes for CASSLGGAGGQVTQYF.

The CDR3 DNA sequence: TGCAGCGTTCTCCTAGCCTCTGGGGCCAACGTCCTGACTTTC. Translation: CSVLLASGANVLTF. This sequence joins TRBV29-1 and TRBJ2-6; maybe TRBD2 (5 bases). CDR1 is SQVTM, CDR2 ANQGSEA, per germline. Trimming removed 5 bases from V and 0 bases from J, with 8 bases in between. The CDR3 is made up of 14 amino acids.

The CDR3 is CASSGGTGSEKLFF. The CDR3 DNA reads TGTGCCAGCAGCGGGGGGACAGGGAGTGAAAAACTGTTTTTT. The rearrangement links TRBV9 to TRBJ1-4; 9 bases align to TRBD1. The CDR3 has 14 amino acids. V lost 3 bases to trimming and J lost 7 bases; unmatched junction nucleotides: 4. CDR1 and CDR2 (germline): SGDLS, YYNGEE.

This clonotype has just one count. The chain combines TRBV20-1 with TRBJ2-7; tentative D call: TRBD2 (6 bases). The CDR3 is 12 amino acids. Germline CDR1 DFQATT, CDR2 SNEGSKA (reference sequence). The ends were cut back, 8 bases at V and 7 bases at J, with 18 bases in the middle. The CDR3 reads CSSPSESEEQYF. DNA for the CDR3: TGCAGTTCCCCTAGCGAATCAGAAGAGCAGTACTTC.

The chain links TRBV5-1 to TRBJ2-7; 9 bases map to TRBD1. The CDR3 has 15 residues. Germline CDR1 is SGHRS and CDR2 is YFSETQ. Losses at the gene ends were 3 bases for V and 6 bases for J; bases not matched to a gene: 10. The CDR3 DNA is TGCGCCAGCAGCTGGGCCCGGGACAGGGCCCTCGAGCAGTACTTC. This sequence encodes CASSWARDRALEQYF.

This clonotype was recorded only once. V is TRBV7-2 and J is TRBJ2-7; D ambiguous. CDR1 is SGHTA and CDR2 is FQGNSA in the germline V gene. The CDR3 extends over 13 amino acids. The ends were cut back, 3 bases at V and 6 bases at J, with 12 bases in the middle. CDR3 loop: CASSLGSSREQYF. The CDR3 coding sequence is TGTGCCAGCAGCTTGGGCAGTTCGCGCGAGCAGTACTTC.